Reported below is one TCR beta chain. Generated by immunoSEQ multiplex PCR, the TCRdb table keeps only in-frame clones and is missing some. The sample comprises around 310,000 clones, almost 90% of which are singletons, and 0.95% to 1.3% rests with the top ten. This sample is part of a study of blood T cell repertoires in COVID-19. Study context: Spain, Italy and the United States supplied samples that represented acute and convalescent COVID-19.

This CDR3 region has 15 residues. Trimming cost V 3 bases and J 7 bases; bases outside gene matches: 5. The germline gives CDR1 MNHNS, CDR2 SASEGT. Recruited during active infection, patients (from Seattle) were subsequently followed longitudinally. The TCR was taken from a woman aged 40 to 50 with COVID-19, enrolled during active disease. V is TRBV6-1 and J is TRBJ1-5; 11 positions agree with TRBD1. Sample: peripheral blood. The CDR3 protein is CASSDRTGGEQPQHF. CDR3 nucleotide sequence: TGTGCCAGCAGTGATAGGACAGGGGGCGAGCAGCCCCAGCATTTT.